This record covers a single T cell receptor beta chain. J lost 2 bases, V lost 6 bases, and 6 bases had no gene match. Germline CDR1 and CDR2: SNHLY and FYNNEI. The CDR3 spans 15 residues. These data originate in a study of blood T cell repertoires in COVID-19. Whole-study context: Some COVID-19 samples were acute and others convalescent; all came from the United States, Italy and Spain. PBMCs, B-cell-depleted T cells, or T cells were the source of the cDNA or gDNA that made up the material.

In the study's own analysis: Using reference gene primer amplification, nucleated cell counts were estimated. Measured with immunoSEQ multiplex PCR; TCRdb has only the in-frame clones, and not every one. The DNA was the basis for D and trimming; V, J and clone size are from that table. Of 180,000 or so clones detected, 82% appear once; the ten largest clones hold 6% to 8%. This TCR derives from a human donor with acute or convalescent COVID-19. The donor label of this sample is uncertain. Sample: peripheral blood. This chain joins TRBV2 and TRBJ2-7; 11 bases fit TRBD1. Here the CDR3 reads CASSVLDRGPYEQYF. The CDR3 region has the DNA TGTGCCAGCAGCGTTTTGGACAGGGGGCCCTACGAGCAGTACTTC.